This T cell receptor (beta chain) was identified in a study of vaccination and CD4 T cells after COVID-19. As for the study in general: Investigators stimulated cells with overlapping spike peptides drawn from SARS-CoV-2, HCoV-NL63, HCoV-OC43 and HCoV-229E.

Treatment meaning: 10-day PBMC culture with coronavirus spike peptide pools or control peptides (ViraFEST assay). The Oncomine TCR Beta short-read assay sequenced DNA from cultured CD4+ T cells. TCRdb used MiXCR to reprocess the PCR reads, holding one entry per CDR3 protein. The sample has about 26,000 distinct CDR3 sequences; about 40% are singletons. Notes on this clonotype: Its antigen is unidentified.

CDR1 is MDHEN, CDR2 SYDVKM, per germline. The CDR3 extends over 15 amino acids. The V end was cut by 7 bases, the J end by 7 bases, with 23 bases between. This sequence originates from a human donor who had recovered from COVID-19. The rearrangement uses TRBV28 and TRBJ2-7, with D perhaps matching TRBD1 (6 bases). Sequenced material: CD4+ T cells from blood, cultured in vitro. CDR3 DNA: TGTGCCAGCAACGGATCGACAGGCTCCGTTTTAGAGCAGTACTTC. Translation: CASNGSTGSVLEQYF.